These 29 T cell receptor beta chains were all obtained from the same sample, sequenced in a study of chemoradiotherapy in HPV16-positive cancers. Some clones are missing from TCRdb's copy, which holds only in-frame ones; the method was immunoSEQ multiplex PCR. The data show under 35,000 clones, approximately 93% seen once. The sequencing used blood, collected from a patient who underwent chemoradiotherapy. The source is a human donor with HPV-associated anogenital cancer.

CDR3 DNA sequence: TGTGCCAGCAGCCTCGGACTAGCGGGACCCACAGATACGCAGTATTTT. It yields the protein CASSLGLAGPTDTQYF. This chain joins TRBV7-3 and TRBJ2-3, with 12 positions matching TRBD2. Germline V gives CDR1 SGHTA, CDR2 FQGTGA. J lost 2 bases, V lost 5 bases, and 5 bases had no gene match. The CDR3 is made up of 16 amino acids.

This chain uses TRBV11-2 with TRBJ2-7; TRBD1 might be the D (6 bases). CDR3 length equals 15 residues. Trimming took 0 bases from V and 3 from J, leaving 12 bases between them. CDR1 SGHAT and CDR2 FQNNGV come from the germline V gene. In DNA, the CDR3 is TGTGCCAGCAGCTTAGAAGTAGGGGGAATCTACGAGCAGTACTTC. As protein: CASSLEVGGIYEQYF.

The chain carries TRBV29-1 and TRBJ2-7; D gene ambiguous. Germline V gene lookup returns CDR1 SQVTM and CDR2 ANQGSEA. Trimming left V 5 bases short and J 7 bases short, with 18 bases between. The CDR3 totals 13 residues. CDR3 bases: TGCAGCGTTCGGCGGCTATTCGGTGAGGAGCAGTACTTC. Its translation: CSVRRLFGEEQYF.

The V and J genes are TRBV4-1 and TRBJ2-5; weak D call: TRBD1 (6 bases). There are 13 residues in the CDR3. V was cut by 4 bases and J by 2 bases, with 8 bases left in between. Germline CDR1 is MGHRA and CDR2 is YSYEKL. The CDR3 is CASSLGQQETQYF. Here the CDR3 DNA reads TGCGCCAGCAGCCTTGGACAGCAAGAGACCCAGTACTTC.

The chain joins TRBV10-2 to TRBJ2-1; D is tentatively TRBD1 or TRBD2 (5 bases each). Germline V gene sequence: CDR1 WSHSY, CDR2 SAAADI. Trimming stripped 0 bases from V and 2 bases from J, with 11 bases between. The CDR3 runs 16 residues. As DNA, the CDR3 is TGCGCCAGCAGTGAGTCGTGGGGGAAGACCTACAATGAGCAGTTCTTC. This sequence encodes CASSESWGKTYNEQFF.

The chain joins TRBV7-9 to TRBJ2-1; TRBD1 matches at 8 bases. This CDR3 has 15 amino acids. In germline, CDR1 is SEHNR, CDR2 FQNEAQ (reference sequence). J was trimmed by 1 base and V by 4 bases; bases with no gene match: 3. Here the CDR3 reads CASSYTGGSYNEQFF. CDR3 coding DNA: TGTGCCAGCAGCTATACAGGGGGATCCTACAATGAGCAGTTCTTC.

The J gene is TRBJ2-5, the V gene TRBV7-7; D is undetermined. V was shortened by 1 base and J by 1 base, with 4 bases between the two germline ends. Looked up from germline, CDR1 is SSHAT and CDR2 is FNYEAQ (reference sequence). The CDR3 covers 13 residues. The CDR3 DNA follows: TGTGCCAGCAGCTTAGGCAGCCAAGAGACCCAGTACTTC. It codes for CASSLGSQETQYF.

The rearrangement uses TRBV9 and TRBJ2-1; D call uncertain. Germline V lookup: CDR1 SGDLS, CDR2 YYNGEE. The CDR3 covers 12 residues. V shed 3 bases and J shed 10 bases, with 11 bases lying between them. CDR3 nucleotide sequence: TGTGCCAGCAGCGCAGTCCAAACAGAGCAGTTCTTC. Its protein is CASSAVQTEQFF. The full variable domain, its missing parts supplied by reference TRBV9 and TRBJ2-1, is DSGVTQTPKHLITATGQRVTLRCSPRSGDLSVYWYQQSLDQGLQFLIQYYNGEERAKGNILERFSAQQFPDLHSELNLSSLELGDSALYFCASSAVQTEQFFGPGTRLTVL.

The V and J genes are TRBV11-2 and TRBJ2-3; 13 bases line up with TRBD2. The CDR3 runs to 18 residues. Germline loops: CDR1 SGHAT, CDR2 FQNNGV. Trimming removed 4 bases from V and 0 bases from J; junction bases left unmatched: 7. CDR3 sequence (DNA): TGTGCCAGCAGCTCAGGACTAGCGGGGGCCACTAGCACAGATACGCAGTATTTT. The encoded protein is CASSSGLAGATSTDTQYF.

The genes are TRBV6-6 and TRBJ2-7; TRBD2 aligns across 9 bases. Germline V lookup: CDR1 MNHNY, CDR2 SVGAGI (reference sequence). V was clipped by 2 bases and J by 2 bases; unmatched bases: 1. This CDR3 comprises 14 residues. The CDR3 protein is CASSYSGRTYEQYF. The CDR3 DNA is TGTGCCAGCAGTTACAGCGGGAGGACCTACGAGCAGTACTTC.

The V gene is TRBV10-3, the J gene TRBJ1-2, with D perhaps TRBD1 (6 bases). Trimming cost V 7 bases and J 8 bases, with 23 bases left between them. CDR3 size: 15 residues. The germline gives CDR1 ENHRY, CDR2 SYGVKD. The chain's CDR3 is CAITPGAGVFGGYTF. The DNA of the CDR3 is TGTGCCATCACCCCAGGGGCAGGGGTCTTCGGCGGCTACACCTTC.

The V call is TRBV19, the J call TRBJ2-1, with D perhaps matching TRBD2 (5 bases). CDR1 is LNHDA and CDR2 is SQIVND in the germline V gene (reference sequence). Trimming removed 4 bases from V and 6 bases from J, with 10 bases in between. The CDR3 consists of 13 residues. The CDR3 bases are TGTGCCAGTAGTAGCCGGGAAGGCAATGAGCAGTTCTTC. Encoded protein: CASSSREGNEQFF.

This clone was seen just once. The V call is TRBV27, the J call TRBJ1-1; no clear D. Germline V lookup: CDR1 MNHEY, CDR2 SMNVEV (reference sequence). CDR3 length: 13 amino acids. V was shortened by 6 bases and J by 7 bases, with 15 bases between the two germline ends. CDR3 sequence: CASSSDGSGEAFF. CDR3 nucleotide sequence: TGTGCCAGCAGCTCCGACGGGTCGGGTGAAGCTTTCTTT.

The rearrangement uses TRBV7-3 and TRBJ2-3; TRBD2 matches 7 bases. The CDR3 has 15 residues. V dropped 4 bases and J dropped 4; count of bases not matched to a gene: 8. From germline, CDR1 is SGHTA and CDR2 FQGTGA. The CDR3 bases are TGTGCCAGCAGCTCCCAGGCGGGGGTCGCAGATACGCAGTATTTT. As protein: CASSSQAGVADTQYF.

J is TRBJ1-6 and V is TRBV4-3; D uncertain. From germline, CDR1 is LGHNA and CDR2 YSLEER. The length of the CDR3 is 13 residues. V gave up 1 base and J gave up 7 bases, with 5 bases separating them. For the CDR3, the DNA is TGCGCCAGCAGCCAAGGGAAAAATTCACCCCTCCACTTT. Translation gives CASSQGKNSPLHF.

The V and J genes are TRBV4-1 and TRBJ2-7; 9 bases are a match to TRBD2. V was clipped by 4 bases and J by 3 bases; unmatched bases: 13. The germline V gene encodes CDR1 MGHRA and CDR2 YSYEKL. This CDR3 region has 17 residues. The CDR3: CASSRVQRGALGYEQYF. CDR3 nucleotide sequence: TGCGCCAGCAGCCGCGTCCAGCGGGGGGCCCTTGGCTACGAGCAGTACTTC.

This chain joins TRBV11-1 and TRBJ1-6, with TRBD1 identical over 7 bases. The germline gives CDR1 SGHAT, CDR2 FQDESV (reference sequence). This CDR3 has 15 amino acids. V shed 5 bases, J shed 5 bases, and the junction held 6 bases outside the gene matches. The chain's CDR3 is CASSLQTGNNSPLHF. DNA of the CDR3: TGTGCCAGCAGCCTACAGACAGGGAATAATTCACCCCTCCACTTT.

The genes are TRBV4-3 and TRBJ2-3; D is uncertain. CDR3 length: 13 residues. With 1 base removed from V and 4 bases from J, the gap between germline ends came to 6 bases. In germline, CDR1 is LGHNA, CDR2 YSLEER. The CDR3 loop is CASSQALADTQYF. The CDR3 DNA is TGCGCCAGCAGCCAAGCTCTTGCAGATACGCAGTATTTT.

This clone was recorded a few times. The chain links TRBV6-5 to TRBJ1-6; D perhaps matches TRBD1 (6 bases). Germline V gene lookup returns CDR1 MNHEY and CDR2 SVGAGI. The CDR3 loop spans 13 amino acids. V was shortened by 6 bases and J by 5 bases, with 8 bases between the two germline ends. The CDR3 DNA reads as TGTGCCAGCAGCCGGGACAATAATTCACCCCTCCACTTT. Translated, it gives CASSRDNNSPLHF.

The V call is TRBV7-9, the J call TRBJ2-7; either TRBD1 or TRBD2 may fit D (5 bases each). The CDR3 totals 15 residues. CDR1 is SEHNR and CDR2 is FQNEAQ in the germline V gene (reference sequence). Trimming removed 1 base at V and 2 bases at J, with 12 bases between. DNA for the CDR3: TGTGCCAGCAGCTTAGGGGGGTTGGATACCTACGAGCAGTACTTC. This translates into CASSLGGLDTYEQYF. The variable domain in full, with the rest retrieved from reference TRBV7-9 and TRBJ2-7, is DTGVSQNPRHKITKRGQNVTFRCDPISEHNRLYWYRQTLGQGPEFLTYFQNEAQLEKSRLLSDRFSAERPKGSFSTLEIQRTEQGDSAMYLCASSLGGLDTYEQYFGPGTRLTVT.

The V gene is TRBV18, the J gene TRBJ1-5; D ambiguous. Trimming left V 3 bases short and J 6 bases short, with 9 bases between. Germline V CDR1 and CDR2: KGHSH, LQKENI. CDR3 length: 13 residues. The CDR3 coding sequence is TGTGCCAGCTCACCTGCAGTACTTCAGCCCCAGCATTTT. Translated: CASSPAVLQPQHF.

The chain uses TRBV19 and TRBJ2-1; either TRBD1 or TRBD2 may supply D (5 bases each). The CDR3 spans 16 residues. V was shortened by 1 base and J by 7 bases, with 17 bases between the two germline ends. Germline CDR1 and CDR2: LNHDA and SQIVND (reference sequence). Here the CDR3 DNA reads TGTGCCAGTAGTATAGTGAAGGGAAAGAGGGGAAATGAGCAGTTCTTC. This codes for CASSIVKGKRGNEQFF.

The gene calls are TRBV7-5 and TRBJ2-7. TRBV7-5 is tagged as a pseudogene. The CDR3 extends over 11 amino acids. The CDR3 nucleotides read TGTGTCAGAAGTTCGTGGTACGAGCAGTACTTC. Amino acids: CVRSSWYEQYF.

In its sample, this clone was seen once. The rearrangement joins TRBV19 to TRBJ1-2; D might be TRBD1 (6 bases). The CDR3 totals 11 residues. V was trimmed by 7 bases and J by 5 bases, leaving 8 bases between them. CDR1 is LNHDA and CDR2 is SQIVND in the germline V gene (reference sequence). CDR3 protein: CASTGEYGYTF. In DNA, the CDR3 is TGTGCCAGTACAGGGGAGTATGGCTACACCTTC. Looking up the rest from reference TRBV19 and TRBJ1-2 gives the full variable domain: DGGITQSPKYLFRKEGQNVTLSCEQNLNHDAMYWYRQDPGQGLRLIYYSQIVNDFQKGDIAEGYSVSREKKESFPLTVTSAQKNPTAFYLCASTGEYGYTFGSGTRLTVV.

This clone appeared once. The genes are TRBV27 and TRBJ2-7, with a weak D call TRBD2 (7 bases). V was trimmed by 2 bases and J by 7 bases, leaving 24 bases between them. The CDR3 loop spans 17 amino acids. The germline gives CDR1 MNHEY, CDR2 SMNVEV (reference sequence). CDR3 DNA sequence: TGTGCCAGCAGTTTAAGGATGGCTGGGGGGGCATTGGGTGAGCAGTACTTC. Protein product: CASSLRMAGGALGEQYF.

This sequence joins TRBV7-2 and TRBJ2-4; D uncertain. The germline gives CDR1 SGHTA, CDR2 FQGNSA. This CDR3 comprises 19 residues. Trimming left V 11 bases short and J 1 base short, with 30 bases between. This CDR3 is CASSGGWQDRRLAKNIQYF. CDR3 bases: TGTGCCTCCTCGGGTGGTTGGCAGGATAGAAGATTGGCCAAAAACATTCAGTACTTC.

This clone was recorded once. This rearrangement joins TRBV5-5 to TRBJ2-1; TRBD2 aligns across 12 bases. CDR1 SGHKS and CDR2 YYEKEE come from the germline V gene (reference sequence). The CDR3 has 16 amino acids. J lost 6 bases, V lost 0 bases, and 4 bases had no gene match. The CDR3 region has the DNA TGTGCCAGCAGCTTGGTGGCTAGCGGGGGGGTCAATGAGCAGTTCTTC. Translating it yields CASSLVASGGVNEQFF.

This rearrangement joins TRBV5-1 to TRBJ2-1, with 9 positions matching TRBD1. From germline, CDR1 is SGHRS and CDR2 YFSETQ. The CDR3 contains 15 residues. V shed 2 bases and J 3 bases; nucleotides not matched to a gene: 3. The CDR3 spells CASSFTGGDYNEQFF. The CDR3, as DNA: TGCGCCAGCAGCTTCACAGGGGGCGACTACAATGAGCAGTTCTTC.

The J gene is TRBJ2-1, the V gene TRBV5-6; D is ambiguous. Trimming left V 4 bases short and J 6 bases short, with 11 bases between. The CDR3 spans 13 residues. In germline, CDR1 is SGHDT, CDR2 YYEEEE. CDR3 sequence reads: CASSPFFSNEQFF. The CDR3 nucleotides are TGTGCCAGCAGCCCTTTTTTCTCCAATGAGCAGTTCTTC.